This paragraph reports one TCR beta chain. Its antigen is currently unknown. Noted time point: cycle 4 day 1 (C4D1), after less than seven weeks of nivolumab. All patients relapsed after autologous stem cell transplantation, and brentuximab vedotin exposure varied. The CDR3 totals 11 residues. The V and J ends lost 2 bases and 5 bases respectively, with 4 bases between them. Germline values: CDR1 DFQATT, CDR2 SNEGSKA (reference sequence). Clones were sequenced by immunoSEQ multiplex PCR, and TCRdb holds only the in-frame ones, with some missing. The data show 100,000 or so clones, around nine tenths seen once. The data stem from a study of PD-1 blockade in classical Hodgkin lymphoma. General study findings and limits: Underlying causes for the observed repertoire differences were not defined, possibly disease activity or prior therapy. By C4D1, CD4+ diversity increased significantly, especially in complete responders.

This chain links TRBV20-1 with TRBJ2-1; no firm D call. The specimen was peripheral blood mononuclear cells (PBMCs), collected before the fourth cycle of nivolumab. The receptor was isolated from a human donor with classical Hodgkin lymphoma. CDR3 DNA: TGCAGTGCTAGACCTGACAATGAGCAGTTCTTC. This codes for CSARPDNEQFF.